This T cell receptor beta chain was identified during a study of PD-1 blockade in classical Hodgkin lymphoma. Remarks on this clone: Its antigen is unidentified.

The germline gives CDR1 MNHEY, CDR2 SMNVEV (reference sequence). The CDR3 extends over 16 amino acids. V shed 3 bases and J 7 bases; nucleotides not matched to a gene: 6. The patients all showed relapse after autologous stem cell transplantation, while their brentuximab vedotin exposure varied. Study observations and caveats: Causes of the repertoire differences remain undefined, possibly disease activity or prior therapy.

Generated by immunoSEQ multiplex PCR, the TCRdb table keeps only in-frame clones and is missing some. The table shows more than 60,000 clones, with about 92% occurring only once. The source is a human donor with classical Hodgkin lymphoma. Specimen: peripheral blood mononuclear cells (PBMCs), collected at baseline. The V gene is TRBV27, the J gene TRBJ2-1; TRBD2 aligns across 13 bases. The CDR3 nucleotides read TGTGCCAGCAGTTTCCTACTAGCGGGAGGGCCAAATGAGCAGTTCTTC. Its translation is CASSFLLAGGPNEQFF.